Sequencing of this T cell receptor (beta chain) was carried out in a study of tumor-infiltrating lymphocytes in localized non-small cell lung cancer. As for the study in general: Resected tumor was paired with non-adjacent uninvolved lung from the same patient.

The assay was immunoSEQ multiplex PCR, and TCRdb's table has in-frame clones only and misses some. The sample lists 15,000 to 20,000 clones, around 41% occurring once. This clone was counted a few times. Its target is not known. The study, taken as a whole, reports: IM1 and IM2 tumors showed no difference in T-cell fraction. Tumor T-cell fraction from TCR sequencing was not associated with recurrence-free survival (p = 0.61). Higher tumor T cell infiltration than in uninvolved lung was supported by TCRbeta sequencing.

The TCR originated in a human donor with non-small cell lung cancer. The material sequenced was lung tumor tissue.

Here the CDR3 DNA reads TGTGCCATCAGTGAGATCCTCGGGGGTAGCAATCAGCCCCAGCATTTT. It yields the protein CAISEILGGSNQPQHF. This rearrangement joins TRBV10-3 to TRBJ1-5; D may be TRBD1 (5 bases). The CDR3 loop spans 16 amino acids. CDR1 and CDR2 (germline): ENHRY, SYGVKD. Trimming left V 2 bases short and J 0 bases short, with 11 bases between.